This T cell receptor (beta chain) stems from a study of blood T cell repertoires in COVID-19. This CDR3 has 14 residues. V lost 3 bases, J lost 5 bases, and 7 bases stayed unmatched. The germline CDR1 and CDR2 sequences are KGHSH and LQKENI. The data were produced by immunoSEQ multiplex PCR, yet TCRdb's version contains in-frame clones alone and is incomplete. This repertoire shows about 180,000 clones, 80% to 90% found once; its top ten account for approximately 2.1%. This TCR was sampled from a man younger than 30 who had recovered from COVID-19. Sequences were obtained from peripheral blood. The J gene is TRBJ2-7, the V gene TRBV18, with TRBD2 identical over 7 bases. The CDR3 nucleotides read TGTGCCAGCTCACCTTCCGGGACTACCAACGAGCAGTACTTC. Its translation is CASSPSGTTNEQYF.